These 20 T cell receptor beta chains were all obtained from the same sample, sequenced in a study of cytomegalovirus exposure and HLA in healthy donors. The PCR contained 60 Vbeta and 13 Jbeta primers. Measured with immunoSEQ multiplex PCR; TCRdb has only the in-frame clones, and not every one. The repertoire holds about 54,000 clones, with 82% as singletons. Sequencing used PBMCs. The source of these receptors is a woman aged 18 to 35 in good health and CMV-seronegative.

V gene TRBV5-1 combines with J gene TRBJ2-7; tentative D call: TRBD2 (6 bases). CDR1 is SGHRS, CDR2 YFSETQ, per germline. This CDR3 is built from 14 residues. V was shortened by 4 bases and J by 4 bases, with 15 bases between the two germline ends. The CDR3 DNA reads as TGCGCCAGCAGCACGGGACTTTCAACTTACGAGCAGTACTTC. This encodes CASSTGLSTYEQYF.

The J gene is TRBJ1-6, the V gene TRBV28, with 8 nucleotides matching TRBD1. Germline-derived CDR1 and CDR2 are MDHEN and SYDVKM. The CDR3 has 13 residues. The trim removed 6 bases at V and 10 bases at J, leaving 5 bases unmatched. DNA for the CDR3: TGTGCCAGCAGCAACAGGGGGGAATCACCCCTCCACTTT. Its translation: CASSNRGESPLHF. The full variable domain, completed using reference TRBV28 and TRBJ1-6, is DVKVTQSSRYLVKRTGEKVFLECVQDMDHENMFWYRQDPGLGLRLIYFSYDVKMKEKGDIPEGYSVSREKKERFSLILESASTNQTSMYLCASSNRGESPLHFGNGTRLTVT.

This CDR3 is CASSLASAGGTPTDTQYF. The DNA for the CDR3 is TGCGCCAGCAGCTTGGCCTCAGCGGGAGGCACCCCCACAGATACGCAGTATTTT. V is TRBV5-1 and J is TRBJ2-3; 9 bases line up with TRBD2. Germline-derived CDR1 and CDR2 are SGHRS and YFSETQ. Trimming cost V 0 bases and J 2 bases; bases outside gene matches: 10. The CDR3 totals 18 residues.

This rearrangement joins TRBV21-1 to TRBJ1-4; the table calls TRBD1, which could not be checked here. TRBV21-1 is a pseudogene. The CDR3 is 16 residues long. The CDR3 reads CASSKGLGTANEKLFF. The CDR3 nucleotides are TGTGCCAGCAGCAAAGGGTTAGGGACAGCGAATGAAAAACTGTTTTTT.

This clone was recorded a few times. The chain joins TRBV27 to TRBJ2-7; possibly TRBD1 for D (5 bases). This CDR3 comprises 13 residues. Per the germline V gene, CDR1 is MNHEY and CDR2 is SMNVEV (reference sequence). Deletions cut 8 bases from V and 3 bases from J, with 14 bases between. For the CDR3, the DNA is TGTGCCAGCTCGACAGTGGTGGGCTACGAGCAGTACTTC. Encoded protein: CASSTVVGYEQYF.

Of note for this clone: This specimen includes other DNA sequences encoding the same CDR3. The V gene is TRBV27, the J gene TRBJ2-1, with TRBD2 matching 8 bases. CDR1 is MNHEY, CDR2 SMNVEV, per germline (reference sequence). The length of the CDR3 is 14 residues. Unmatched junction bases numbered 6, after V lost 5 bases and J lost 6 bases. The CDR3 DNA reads TGTGCCAGCAGTGGACTAGCTGCGTCCAATGAGCAGTTCTTC. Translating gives CASSGLAASNEQFF.

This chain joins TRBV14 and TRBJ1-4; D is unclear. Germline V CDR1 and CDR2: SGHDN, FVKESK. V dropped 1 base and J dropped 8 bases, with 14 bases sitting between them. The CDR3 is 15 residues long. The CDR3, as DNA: TGTGCCAGCAGCCAAGTCGACACCCGGAGGGAAAAACTGTTTTTT. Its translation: CASSQVDTRREKLFF.

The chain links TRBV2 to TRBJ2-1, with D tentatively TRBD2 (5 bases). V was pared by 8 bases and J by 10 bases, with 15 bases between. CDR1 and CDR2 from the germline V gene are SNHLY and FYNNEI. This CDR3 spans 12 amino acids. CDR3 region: CASRRLLREQFF. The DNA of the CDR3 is TGTGCCAGCCGGAGGTTGCTCAGGGAGCAGTTCTTC.

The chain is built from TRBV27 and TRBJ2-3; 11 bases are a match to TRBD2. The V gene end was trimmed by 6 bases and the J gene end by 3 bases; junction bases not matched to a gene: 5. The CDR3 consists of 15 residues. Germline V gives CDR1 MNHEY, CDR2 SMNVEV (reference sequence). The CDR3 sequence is CASRTSGISTDTQYF. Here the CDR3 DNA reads TGTGCCAGCAGGACTAGCGGGATCTCGACAGATACGCAGTATTTT.

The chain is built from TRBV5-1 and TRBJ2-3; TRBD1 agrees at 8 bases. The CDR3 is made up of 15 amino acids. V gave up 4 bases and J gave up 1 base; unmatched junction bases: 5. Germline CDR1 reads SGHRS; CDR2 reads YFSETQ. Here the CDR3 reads CASSQDRVGTDTQYF. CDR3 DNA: TGCGCCAGCAGCCAGGACAGGGTTGGCACAGATACGCAGTATTTT.

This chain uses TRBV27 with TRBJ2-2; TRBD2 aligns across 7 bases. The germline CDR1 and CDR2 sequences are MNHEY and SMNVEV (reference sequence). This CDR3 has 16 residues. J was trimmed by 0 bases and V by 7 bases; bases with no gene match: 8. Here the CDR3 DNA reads TGTGCCAGCACCCAATCTAGCGGAACGAACACCGGGGAGCTGTTTTTT. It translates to CASTQSSGTNTGELFF.

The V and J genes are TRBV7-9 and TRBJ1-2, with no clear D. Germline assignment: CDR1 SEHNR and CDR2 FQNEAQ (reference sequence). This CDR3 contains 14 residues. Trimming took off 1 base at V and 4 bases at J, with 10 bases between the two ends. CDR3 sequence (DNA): TGTGCCAGCAGCTTAGGTCAGGAGGCCTATGGCTACACCTTC. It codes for CASSLGQEAYGYTF.

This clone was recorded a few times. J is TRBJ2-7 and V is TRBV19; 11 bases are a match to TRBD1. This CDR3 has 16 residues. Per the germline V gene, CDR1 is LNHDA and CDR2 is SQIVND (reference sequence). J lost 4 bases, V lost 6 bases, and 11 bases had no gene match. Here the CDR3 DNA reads TGTGCCAGTAGCGACTGGGACAGGGGGAATGTATACGAGCAGTACTTC. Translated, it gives CASSDWDRGNVYEQYF.

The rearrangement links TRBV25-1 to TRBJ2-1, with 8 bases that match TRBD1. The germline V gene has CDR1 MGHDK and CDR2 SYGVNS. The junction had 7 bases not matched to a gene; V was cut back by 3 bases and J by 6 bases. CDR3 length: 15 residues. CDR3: CASSDGDRLINEQFF. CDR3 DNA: TGTGCCAGCAGTGATGGGGACAGGTTGATCAATGAGCAGTTCTTC.

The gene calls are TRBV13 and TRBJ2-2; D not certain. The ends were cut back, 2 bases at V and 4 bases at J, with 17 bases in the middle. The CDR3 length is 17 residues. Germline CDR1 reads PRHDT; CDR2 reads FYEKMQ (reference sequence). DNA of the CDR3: TGTGCCAGCAGCTTATACCGCCTATGGGCCATCACCGGGGAGCTGTTTTTT. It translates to CASSLYRLWAITGELFF.

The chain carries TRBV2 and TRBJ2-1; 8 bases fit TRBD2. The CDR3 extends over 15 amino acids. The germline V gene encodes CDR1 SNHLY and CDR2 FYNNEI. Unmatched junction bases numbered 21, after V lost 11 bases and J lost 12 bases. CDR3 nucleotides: TGTGCCGGATCTAACGGGAGGGCCTGGAATGATGGGCAGTTCTTC. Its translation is CAGSNGRAWNDGQFF.

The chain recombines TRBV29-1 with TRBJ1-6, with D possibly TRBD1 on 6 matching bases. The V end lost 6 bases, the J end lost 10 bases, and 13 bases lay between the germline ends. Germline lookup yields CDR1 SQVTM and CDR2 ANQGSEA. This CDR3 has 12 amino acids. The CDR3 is CSVRTGQSPLHF. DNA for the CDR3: TGCAGCGTGAGAACAGGGCAGTCACCCCTCCACTTT.

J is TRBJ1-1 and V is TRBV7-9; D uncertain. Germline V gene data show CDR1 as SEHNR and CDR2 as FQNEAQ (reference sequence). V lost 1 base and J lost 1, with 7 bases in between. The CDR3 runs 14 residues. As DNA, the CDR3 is TGTGCCAGCAGCTTAGAGCACCCGAACACTGAAGCTTTCTTT. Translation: CASSLEHPNTEAFF. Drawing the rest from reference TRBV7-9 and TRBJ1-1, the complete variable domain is DTGVSQNPRHKITKRGQNVTFRCDPISEHNRLYWYRQTLGQGPEFLTYFQNEAQLEKSRLLSDRFSAERPKGSFSTLEIQRTEQGDSAMYLCASSLEHPNTEAFFGQGTRLTVV.

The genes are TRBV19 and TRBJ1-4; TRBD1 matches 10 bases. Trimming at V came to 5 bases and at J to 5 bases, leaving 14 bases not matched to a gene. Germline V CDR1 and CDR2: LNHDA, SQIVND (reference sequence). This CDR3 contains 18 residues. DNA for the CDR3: TGTGCCAGTAGTCCAATTTCACCCGGGACAGGGGAAAATGAAAAACTGTTTTTT. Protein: CASSPISPGTGENEKLFF. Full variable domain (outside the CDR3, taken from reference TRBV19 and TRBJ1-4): DGGITQSPKYLFRKEGQNVTLSCEQNLNHDAMYWYRQDPGQGLRLIYYSQIVNDFQKGDIAEGYSVSREKKESFPLTVTSAQKNPTAFYLCASSPISPGTGENEKLFFGSGTQLSVL.

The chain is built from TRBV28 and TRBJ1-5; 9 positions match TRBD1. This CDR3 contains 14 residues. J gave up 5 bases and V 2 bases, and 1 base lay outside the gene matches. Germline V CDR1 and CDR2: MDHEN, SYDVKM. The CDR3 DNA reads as TGTGCCAGCAGTTTAGGGACAGGGTATCAGCCCCAGCATTTT. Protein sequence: CASSLGTGYQPQHF.